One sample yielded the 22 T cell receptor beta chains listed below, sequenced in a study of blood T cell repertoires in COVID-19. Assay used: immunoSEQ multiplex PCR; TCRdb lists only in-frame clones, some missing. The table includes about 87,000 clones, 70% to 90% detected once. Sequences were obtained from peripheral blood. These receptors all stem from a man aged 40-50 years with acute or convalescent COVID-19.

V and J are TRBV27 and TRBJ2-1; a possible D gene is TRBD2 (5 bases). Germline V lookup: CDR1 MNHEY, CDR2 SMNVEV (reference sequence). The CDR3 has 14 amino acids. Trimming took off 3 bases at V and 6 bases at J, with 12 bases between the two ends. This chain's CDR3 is CASSFVVGGNEQFF. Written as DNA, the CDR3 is TGTGCCAGCAGTTTTGTCGTAGGAGGCAATGAGCAGTTCTTC.

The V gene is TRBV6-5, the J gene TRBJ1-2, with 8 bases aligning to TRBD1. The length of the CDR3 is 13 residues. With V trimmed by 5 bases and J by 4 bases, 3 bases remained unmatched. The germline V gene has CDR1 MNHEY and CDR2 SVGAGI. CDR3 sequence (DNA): TGTGCCAGCAGTCAGACAGGGGCCTATGGCTACACCTTC. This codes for CASSQTGAYGYTF.

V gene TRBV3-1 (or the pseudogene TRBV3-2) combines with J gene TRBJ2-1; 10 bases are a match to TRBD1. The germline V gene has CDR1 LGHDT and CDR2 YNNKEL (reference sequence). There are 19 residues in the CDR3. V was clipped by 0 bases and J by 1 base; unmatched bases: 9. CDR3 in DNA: TGTGCCAGCAGCCAAGAGGGGGAGACAGGGGGCGGGTCCTACAATGAGCAGTTCTTC. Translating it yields CASSQEGETGGGSYNEQFF.

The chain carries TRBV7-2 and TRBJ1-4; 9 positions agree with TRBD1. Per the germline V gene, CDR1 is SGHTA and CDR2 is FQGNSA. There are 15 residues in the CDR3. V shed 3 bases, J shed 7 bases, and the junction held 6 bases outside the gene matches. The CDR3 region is CASSLRQGVSEKLFF. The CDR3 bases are TGTGCCAGCAGCTTGCGACAGGGGGTTTCTGAAAAACTGTTTTTT.

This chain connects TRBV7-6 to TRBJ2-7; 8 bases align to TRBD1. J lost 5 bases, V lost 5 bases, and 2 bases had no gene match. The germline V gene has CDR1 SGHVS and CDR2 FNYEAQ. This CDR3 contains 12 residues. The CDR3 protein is CASSETGDEQYF. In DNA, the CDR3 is TGTGCCAGCAGCGAGACAGGGGACGAGCAGTACTTC.

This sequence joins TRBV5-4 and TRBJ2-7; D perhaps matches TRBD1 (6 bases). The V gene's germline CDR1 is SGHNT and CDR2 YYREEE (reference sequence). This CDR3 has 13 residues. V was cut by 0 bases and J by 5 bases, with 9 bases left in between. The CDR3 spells CASSLGGLNEQYF. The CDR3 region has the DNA TGTGCCAGCAGCTTGGGGGGGCTGAACGAGCAGTACTTC.

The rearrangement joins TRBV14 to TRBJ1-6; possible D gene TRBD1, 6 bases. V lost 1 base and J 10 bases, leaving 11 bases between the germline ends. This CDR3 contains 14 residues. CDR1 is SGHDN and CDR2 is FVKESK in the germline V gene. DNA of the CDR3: TGTGCCAGCAGCCAAGGCAGGGGATTGTCACCCCTCCACTTT. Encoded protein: CASSQGRGLSPLHF.

For the CDR3, the DNA is TGCGCCAGCAGCTCAAGTTGGACTAGGAATCCCTACGAGCAGTACTTC. Its translation: CASSSSWTRNPYEQYF. The chain recombines TRBV5-1 with TRBJ2-7; 7 bases are shared with TRBD2. The CDR3 runs 16 residues. Germline assignment: CDR1 SGHRS and CDR2 YFSETQ. V lost 3 bases to trimming and J lost 2 bases; unmatched junction nucleotides: 11.

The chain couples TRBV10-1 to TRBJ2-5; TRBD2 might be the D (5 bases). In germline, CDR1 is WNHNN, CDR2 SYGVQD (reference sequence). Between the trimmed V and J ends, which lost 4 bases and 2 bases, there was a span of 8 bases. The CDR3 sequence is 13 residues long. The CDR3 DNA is TGCGCCAGCAGTGCTAGCAAGCAAGAGACCCAGTACTTC. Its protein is CASSASKQETQYF.

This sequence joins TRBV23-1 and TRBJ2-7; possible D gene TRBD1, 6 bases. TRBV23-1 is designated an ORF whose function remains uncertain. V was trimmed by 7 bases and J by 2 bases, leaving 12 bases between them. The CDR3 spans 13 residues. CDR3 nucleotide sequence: TGCGCCAGCATAGCGCAGGGGCCCTACGAGCAGTACTTC. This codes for CASIAQGPYEQYF.

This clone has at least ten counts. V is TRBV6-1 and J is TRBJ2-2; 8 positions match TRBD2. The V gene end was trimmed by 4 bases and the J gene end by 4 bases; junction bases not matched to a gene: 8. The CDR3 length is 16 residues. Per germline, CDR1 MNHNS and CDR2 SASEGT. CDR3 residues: CASSALAGTLTGELFF. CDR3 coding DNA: TGTGCCAGCAGTGCCTTAGCGGGAACCCTCACCGGGGAGCTGTTTTTT.

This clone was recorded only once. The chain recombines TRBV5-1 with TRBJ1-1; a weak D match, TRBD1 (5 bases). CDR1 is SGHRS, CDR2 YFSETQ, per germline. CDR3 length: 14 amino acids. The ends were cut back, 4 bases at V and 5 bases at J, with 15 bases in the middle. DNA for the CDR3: TGCGCCAGCAGCCCGCTAGGGCAGGGTACTGAAGCTTTCTTT. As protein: CASSPLGQGTEAFF. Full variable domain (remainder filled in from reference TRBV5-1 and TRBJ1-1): KAGVTQTPRYLIKTRGQQVTLSCSPISGHRSVSWYQQTPGQGLQFLFEYFSETQRNKGNFPGRFSGRQFSNSRSEMNVSTLELGDSALYLCASSPLGQGTEAFFGQGTRLTVV.

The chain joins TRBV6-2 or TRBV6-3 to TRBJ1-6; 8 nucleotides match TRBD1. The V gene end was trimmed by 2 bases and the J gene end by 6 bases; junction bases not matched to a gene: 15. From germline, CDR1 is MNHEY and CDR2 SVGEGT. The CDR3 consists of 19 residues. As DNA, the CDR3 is TGTGCCAGCAGTTACGACCTTAACTCGGGGACAGGACTTAATTCACCCCTCCACTTT. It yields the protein CASSYDLNSGTGLNSPLHF.

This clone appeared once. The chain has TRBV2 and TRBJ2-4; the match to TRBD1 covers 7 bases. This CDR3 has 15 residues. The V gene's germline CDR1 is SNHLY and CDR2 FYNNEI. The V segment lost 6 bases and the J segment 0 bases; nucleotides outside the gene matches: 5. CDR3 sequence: CASRGQLLAKNIQYF. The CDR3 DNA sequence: TGTGCCAGCAGGGGACAGCTATTAGCCAAAAACATTCAGTACTTC.

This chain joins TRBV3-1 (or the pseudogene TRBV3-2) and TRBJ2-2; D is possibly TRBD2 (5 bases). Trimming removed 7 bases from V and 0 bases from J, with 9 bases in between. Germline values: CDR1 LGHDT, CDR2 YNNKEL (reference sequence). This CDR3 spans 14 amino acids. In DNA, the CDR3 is TGTGCCAGCAAGGCGGGCGCGAACACCGGGGAGCTGTTTTTT. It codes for CASKAGANTGELFF.

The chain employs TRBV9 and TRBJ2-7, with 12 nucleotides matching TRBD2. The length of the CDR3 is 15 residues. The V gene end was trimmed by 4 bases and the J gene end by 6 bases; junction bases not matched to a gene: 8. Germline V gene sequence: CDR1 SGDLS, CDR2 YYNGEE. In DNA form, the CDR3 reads TGTGCCAGCAGCCCAGGACTAGCGGGGATAGGCGAGCAGTACTTC. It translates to CASSPGLAGIGEQYF.

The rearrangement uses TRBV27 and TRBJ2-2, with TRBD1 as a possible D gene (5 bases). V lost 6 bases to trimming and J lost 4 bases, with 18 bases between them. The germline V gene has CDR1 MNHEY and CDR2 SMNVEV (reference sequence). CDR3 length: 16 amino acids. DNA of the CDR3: TGTGCCAGCAGCTCTACCATGGACACCTTCACCGGGGAGCTGTTTTTT. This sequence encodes CASSSTMDTFTGELFF.

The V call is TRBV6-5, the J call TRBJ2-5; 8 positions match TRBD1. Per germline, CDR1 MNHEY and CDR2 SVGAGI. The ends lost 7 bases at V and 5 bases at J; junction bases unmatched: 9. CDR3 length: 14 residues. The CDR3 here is CASKKGQGAETQYF. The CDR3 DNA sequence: TGTGCCAGCAAGAAAGGACAGGGTGCGGAGACCCAGTACTTC.

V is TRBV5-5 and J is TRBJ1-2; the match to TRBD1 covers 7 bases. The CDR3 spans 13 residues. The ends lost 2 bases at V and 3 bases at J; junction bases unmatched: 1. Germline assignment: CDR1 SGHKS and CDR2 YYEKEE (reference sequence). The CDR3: CASSLGTDYGYTF. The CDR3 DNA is TGTGCCAGCAGCTTAGGGACAGACTATGGCTACACCTTC.

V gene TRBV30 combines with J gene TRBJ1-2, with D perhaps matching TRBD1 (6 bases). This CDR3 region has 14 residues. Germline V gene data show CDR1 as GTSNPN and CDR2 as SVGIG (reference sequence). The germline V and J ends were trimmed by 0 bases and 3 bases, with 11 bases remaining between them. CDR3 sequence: CAWSVGGRDYGYTF. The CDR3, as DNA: TGTGCCTGGAGTGTAGGGGGTAGAGACTATGGCTACACCTTC.

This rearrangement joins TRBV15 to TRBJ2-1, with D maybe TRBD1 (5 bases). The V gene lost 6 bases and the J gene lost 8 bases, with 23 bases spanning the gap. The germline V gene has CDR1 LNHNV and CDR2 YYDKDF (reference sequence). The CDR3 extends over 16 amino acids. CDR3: CATREIGWQAGHEQFF. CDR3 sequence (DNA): TGTGCCACCAGAGAGATTGGCTGGCAGGCAGGGCATGAGCAGTTCTTC.

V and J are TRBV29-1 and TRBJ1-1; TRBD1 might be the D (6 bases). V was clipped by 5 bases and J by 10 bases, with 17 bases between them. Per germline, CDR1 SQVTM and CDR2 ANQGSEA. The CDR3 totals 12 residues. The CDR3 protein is CSVIQWDKGAFF. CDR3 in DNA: TGCAGCGTTATCCAGTGGGACAAGGGAGCTTTCTTT. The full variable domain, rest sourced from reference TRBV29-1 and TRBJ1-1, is SAVISQKPSRDICQRGTSLTIQCQVDSQVTMMFWYRQQPGQSLTLIATANQGSEATYESGFVIDKFPISRPNLTFSTLTVSNMSPEDSSIYLCSVIQWDKGAFFGQGTRLTVV.